This T cell receptor (beta chain) was identified during a study of vaccination and CD4 T cells after COVID-19 (dated by TCRdb to about 2022). General notes on the study: Convalescent patients had a positive SARS-CoV-2 result on nasal swab PCR, and of these patients, some ten had mild disease and one had severe disease. In under 13 COVID-19 convalescent patients and 4 infection-naive healthy vaccine recipients, researchers compared the spike-specific CD4+ TCR repertoire from before mRNA vaccination with the repertoire from after. Six males and four females were included in the convalescent cohort, with two Hispanic individuals, seven Caucasians, two Asians and one multiracial person represented. Overlapping spike peptide pools from SARS-CoV-2 and from the common cold coronaviruses HCoV-NL63, HCoV-OC43 and HCoV-229E were used as culture stimuli. Post-COVID blood samples were collected from convalescent patients a median of around 100 days after diagnosis, with a range of roughly 30 to 170 days. Post-vaccine blood samples were collected a median of around 10 weeks after the second vaccine dose, ranging from roughly 12 to 241 days. Participants received two doses of either the Pfizer-BioNTech BNT162b2 vaccine (n=8) or the Moderna mRNA-1273 vaccine (n=2). As controls, cultures received a CEFX viral epitope pool (the positive control), an HIV-1 Nef peptide pool (the negative control), or no peptide at all.

The method was PCR. DNA from cultured CD4+ T cells underwent TCR sequencing with the Oncomine TCR Beta short-read assay at the Johns Hopkins FTIC core. The QIAamp micro DNA kit was used to extract genomic DNA from the cultured CD4+ T cells. Oncomine TCR Beta libraries from cultured CD4+ T cells were pooled using unique dual indexes and sequenced on an Illumina iSeq 100. The authors' analysis ran thus. Non-productive sequences were removed, and CDR3s not starting with C, not ending with F or W, or shorter than 7 amino acids were discarded. The MANAFEST web application was used to identify antigen-specific clonotypes by comparing peptide-stimulated wells against reference wells and other culture wells. Positive clones required FDR below 0.05, an odds ratio above 5, and productive frequency above 0.1% in at least two of three replicate wells. Clonotypes that were significantly expanded in both SARS-CoV-2 spike wells and at least one common cold coronavirus spike condition were defined as cross-reactive. Similarity between CDR3 sequences was evaluated in R version 3.6.1 using Levenshtein distances (stringdist) and unrooted phylogenetic trees (ape). The public reads were quality trimmed at Q25 with fastp and then assembled into clones with MiXCR by TCRdb, keeping productive beta chains. Rows merge per CDR3 protein into single entries with the most common DNA and genes. V and J calls and clone size were set by TCRdb, not the authors. Here the sample has some 10,000 distinct CDR3 sequences; less than 25% occur a single time. About 12% of the sample comes from the top ten.

Trimming accounts for 1 base at V and 7 bases at J, while the number of junction bases matched to no gene is 3. The germline V gene yields MNHNS for CDR1 and SASEGT for CDR2. The CDR3 sequence holds 14 residues, the cysteine and phenylalanine included. Solely the CDR3 DNA is kept, with 42 bases framed from the first base. What this sample's treatment or condition label stands for: roughly ten-day PBMC culture with coronavirus spike peptide pools or control peptides (ViraFEST assay). The ViraFEST assay was used in the study, in which antigen-specific T cells were expanded with peptide pools and expanded clonotypes were subsequently identified by TCR sequencing. The convalescent patients' positive SARS-CoV-2 PCR tests were from March to December 2020, which was before the Alpha, Beta and Delta variants emerged in the United States. Each well held about 2 million PBMCs cultured in IMDM containing roughly 5% human AB serum and approximately 9.6 IU/ml IL-2, with approximately 9.2 ug/ml peptide pools added. On days 3 and 7, half of the culture medium was replaced with fresh IL-2-containing medium. After roughly 11 days of culture, CD4+ T cells were isolated by negative selection with the EasySep CD4+ T cell isolation kit. Ficoll-Paque Plus gradient centrifugation was used to isolate PBMCs from whole blood, and the isolated PBMCs were then either used fresh or cryopreserved at -140C. In general, triplicate wells were set up for every culture condition.

This clonotype was seen only a few times. Its antigen target is currently unknown. Within one base of it there is no much larger clone, and no base qualities were kept. Study-level results and caveats: Among convalescent patients, a median around 83% of the SARS-CoV-2-reactive clones seen after vaccination appeared only after vaccination, which suggests priming specific to the vaccine. Relatively few convalescent patients were included in the study, and early timepoints after natural infection were not analyzed. In convalescent patients, nearly all vaccine-specific clones (304 of 307) were found to be mono-reactive for SARS-CoV-2 spike rather than cross-reactive with common cold coronaviruses. Although the median number of SARS-CoV-2-reactive clonotypes went up from roughly 19 after infection to 30 to 45 after vaccination, the increase was not significant.

This TCR was sampled from a human donor who had recovered from COVID-19. The rearranged chain carries TRBV6-1 and TRBJ1-5; 8 bases in between match TRBD1. The starting material was CD4+ T cells from blood, cultured in vitro, obtained after SARS-CoV-2 vaccination. The CDR3 protein sequence reads: CASSEGTGRQPQHF. The nucleotide sequence is given as TGTGCCAGCAGTGAAGGGACAGGGAGGCAGCCCCAGCATTTT.